This TCR beta chain is drawn from a study of blood T cell repertoires in COVID-19 (dated by TCRdb to 2020 to 2021). With respect to the entire study: Samples covering the acute and convalescent phases of COVID-19 were provided by collaborators in the United States, Italy and Spain. The material from the prospective study consisted of cDNA or gDNA derived from T cells, B-cell-depleted T cells, or PBMCs. The dataset comprised deeply sampled blood TCRbeta repertoires from subjects exposed to, actively infected with, or recovered from COVID-19. The repertoires were released in a freely available public database meant as a resource for research on the immune response to SARS-CoV-2. The samples were drawn from the first 160 participants of the ongoing ImmuneRACE study and from 1,254 subjects provided by 6 global collaborators. A de-identified subject ID, COVID-19 status, age in years and sex were almost always included in the sample metadata. HLA class I and class II types, where available, came from metadata supplied by the sample provider rather than from assay-based typing.

Results the study describes overall, beyond this receptor: Clinical and demographic metadata were provided uncurated, with the amount varying by source and participant.

TCRbeta CDR3 regions were amplified from genomic DNA by means of the immunoSEQ Assay, a bias-controlled multiplex PCR. The original methods were these. Nucleated cell counts per sample were estimated from amplification of reference gene primers within the assay. Sequence reads were collapsed and filtered to measure the absolute abundance of every unique TCRbeta CDR3 rearrangement. For each sample, productive Simpson clonality was calculated by taking the square root of Simpson's diversity index across productive rearrangements. Here the immuneACCESS table is served through TCRdb, limited to in-frame sequences with V and J called. Missing clones are a known gap in these copies; in checked studies unresolved V genes cover under half, and the rest lacks a known reason. For V, J and clone size, that table is used; D and trimming come from the DNA. The sample table lists about 180,000 clones, approximately 81% of them with a count of one. The ten most abundant clones make up about 10% of the sample.

This clone has more than one count but fewer than ten. Its antigen target is currently unknown. It has no much larger one-base neighbor in the sample; base qualities were not kept. The CDR3, cysteine through phenylalanine, is 17 amino acids long. This entry keeps only the CDR3 DNA: 51 bases, framed from base 1. From the germline V gene, CDR1 is SGHVS and CDR2 is FNYEAQ. V is reduced by 5 bases and J by 0 bases, leaving a spacing of 17 bases between them. Collaborating institutions collected whole blood in K2EDTA tubes following their own protocols. For TCRbeta analysis, collaborators shipped samples as frozen whole blood, isolated PBMCs, or DNA extracted from either of those sample types.

The chain is made from TRBV7-6 and TRBJ1-3; TRBD1 could be the D gene, as 6 bases match. Sequencing was carried out using peripheral blood. The sequence came from a woman of 80 years or more with active or convalescent COVID-19. The sequenced DNA: TGTGCCAGCAGCCGCCTGACAGGACCCTCCTCTGGAAACACCATATATTTT. This sequence encodes CASSRLTGPSSGNTIYF.